The 8 T cell receptor beta chains below were found in one sample sequenced in a study of shared clonotypes between healthy human individuals. Sequencing used immunoSEQ multiplex PCR; TCRdb keeps in-frame clones, though not all of them. The sample carries about 2.3 million clones, approximately 90% recorded once. Sample: naive CD4+ T cells from PBMCs. Subset specified: CD45RA+ positively selected. The source is a man aged 18-30 years in good health. Some clones in this sample may be carry-over from other donors' samples.

V is TRBV28 and J is TRBJ2-1; TRBD1 agrees at 8 bases. Germline assignment: CDR1 MDHEN and CDR2 SYDVKM. V lost 6 bases and J lost 8; bases outside the gene matches: 9. The CDR3 contains 14 residues. CDR3 nucleotides: TGTGCCAGCAGCCCAACGGACAGGGAGGATGAGCAGTTCTTC. This codes for CASSPTDREDEQFF.

The genes are TRBV2 and TRBJ1-2, with 8 bases identical to TRBD1. CDR3 size: 12 residues. The V segment lost 11 bases and the J segment 2 bases; nucleotides outside the gene matches: 4. CDR1 and CDR2 from the germline V gene are SNHLY and FYNNEI. The CDR3 coding sequence is TGTGCCGGGACAGGAGACAACTATGGCTACACCTTC. This encodes CAGTGDNYGYTF.

J is TRBJ2-1 and V is TRBV10-3; 11 positions agree with TRBD2. CDR3 size: 19 residues. Trimming removed 4 bases from V and 0 bases from J; junction bases left unmatched: 11. In germline, CDR1 is ENHRY, CDR2 SYGVKD. The CDR3 protein is CAISVPGLAERSSYNEQFF. The DNA of the CDR3 is TGTGCCATCAGTGTTCCGGGACTAGCGGAACGGAGCTCCTACAATGAGCAGTTCTTC.

The rearrangement joins TRBV7-2 to TRBJ2-7; TRBD1 or TRBD2 may be the D gene (6 bases each). Germline V gives CDR1 SGHTA, CDR2 FQGNSA. V was pared by 7 bases and J by 6 bases, with 19 bases between. The CDR3 length is 14 residues. CDR3 DNA sequence: TGTGCCAGCACCCCCCCGGGGGCGTACGGCGAGCAGTACTTC. Translating it yields CASTPPGAYGEQYF. The full variable domain, in which reference TRBV7-2 and TRBJ2-7 provide the parts outside the CDR3, is GAGVSQSPSNKVTEKGKDVELRCDPISGHTALYWYRQSLGQGLEFLIYFQGNSAPDKSGLPSDRFSAERTGGSVSTLTIQRTQQEDSAVYLCASTPPGAYGEQYFGPGTRLTVT.

Details on this clone: Additional DNA sequences in this sample encode the identical CDR3. The chain joins TRBV28 to TRBJ2-1; the match to TRBD2 covers 7 bases. V was clipped by 1 base and J by 1 base; unmatched bases: 4. The CDR3 spans 16 residues. Germline CDR1 reads MDHEN; CDR2 reads SYDVKM. CDR3 loop: CASSLSSGGSYNEQFF. CDR3 coding DNA: TGTGCCAGCAGTTTATCATCCGGGGGGTCCTACAATGAGCAGTTCTTC.

The chain has TRBV18 and TRBJ1-3; tentative D call: TRBD1 (5 bases). CDR1 and CDR2 (germline): KGHSH, LQKENI. V lost 1 base to trimming and J lost 0 bases, with 10 bases between them. The CDR3 covers 16 residues. The CDR3 sequence: CASSPLSDNSGNTIYF. The CDR3, as DNA: TGTGCCAGCTCACCACTTTCGGACAACTCTGGAAACACCATATATTTT.

This chain joins TRBV5-1 and TRBJ2-7, with 7 bases that match TRBD2. Germline V gene data show CDR1 as SGHRS and CDR2 as YFSETQ. The trim removed 0 bases at V and 4 bases at J, leaving 7 bases unmatched. This CDR3 is built from 15 residues. CDR3 sequence reads: CASSLDLAVQYEQYF. DNA of the CDR3: TGCGCCAGCAGCTTGGACCTAGCGGTTCAGTACGAGCAGTACTTC.

The chain links TRBV28 to TRBJ1-1, with 7 bases identical to TRBD1. The CDR3 extends over 12 amino acids. Germline CDR1 MDHEN, CDR2 SYDVKM. Trimming took 6 bases from V and 7 from J; bases not matched to a gene: 5. The CDR3 region is CASRGQPYEAFF. The CDR3 nucleotides are TGTGCCAGCAGGGGACAGCCTTATGAAGCTTTCTTT.